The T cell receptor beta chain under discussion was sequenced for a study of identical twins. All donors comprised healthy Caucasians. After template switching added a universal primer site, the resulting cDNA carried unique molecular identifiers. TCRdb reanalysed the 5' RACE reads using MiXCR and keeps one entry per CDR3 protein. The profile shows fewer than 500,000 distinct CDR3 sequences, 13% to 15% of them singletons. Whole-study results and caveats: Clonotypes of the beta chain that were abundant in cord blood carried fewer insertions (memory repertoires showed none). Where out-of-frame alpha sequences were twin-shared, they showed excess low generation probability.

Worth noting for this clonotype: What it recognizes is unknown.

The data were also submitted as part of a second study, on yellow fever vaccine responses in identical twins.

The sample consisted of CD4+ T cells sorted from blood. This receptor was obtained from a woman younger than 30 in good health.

The CDR3 sequence: CASSRQKPNNEQFF. The CDR3 DNA is TGTGCCAGCAGCCGTCAAAAACCCAACAATGAGCAGTTCTTC. The chain has TRBV3-1 and TRBJ2-1; D is uncertain. The CDR3 runs 14 residues. Per germline, CDR1 LGHDT and CDR2 YNNKEL (reference sequence). The V and J ends lost 4 bases and 5 bases respectively, with 12 bases between them.